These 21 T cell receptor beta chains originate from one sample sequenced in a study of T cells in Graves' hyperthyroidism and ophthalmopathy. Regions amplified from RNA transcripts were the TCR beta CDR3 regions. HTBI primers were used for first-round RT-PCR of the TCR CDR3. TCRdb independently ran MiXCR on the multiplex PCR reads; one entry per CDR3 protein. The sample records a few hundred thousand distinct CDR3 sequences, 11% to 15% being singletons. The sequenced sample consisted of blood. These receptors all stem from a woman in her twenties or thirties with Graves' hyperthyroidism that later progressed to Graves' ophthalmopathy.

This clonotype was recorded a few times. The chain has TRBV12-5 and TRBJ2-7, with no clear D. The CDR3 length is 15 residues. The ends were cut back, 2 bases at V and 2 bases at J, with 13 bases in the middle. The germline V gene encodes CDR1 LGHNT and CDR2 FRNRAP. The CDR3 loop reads CASGLSGSFPYEQYF. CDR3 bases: TGTGCTAGTGGTTTGAGTGGCTCGTTTCCCTACGAGCAGTACTTC.

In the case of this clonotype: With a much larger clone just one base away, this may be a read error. CDR3 nucleotide sequence: TGTGCCAGCAGTCCCGGGGGTGTTGGCTACACCTTC. This gives the protein CASSPGGVGYTF. The chain links TRBV2 to TRBJ1-2, with D possibly TRBD1 on 5 matching bases. V was pared by 5 bases and J by 7 bases, with 11 bases between. Germline CDR1 is SNHLY and CDR2 is FYNNEI. This CDR3 is built from 12 residues. Based on the CDR3 plus reference TRBV2 and TRBJ1-2, the full variable domain is EPEVTQTPSHQVTQMGQEVILRCVPISNHLYFYWYRQILGQKVEFLVSFYNNEISEKSEIFDDQFSVERPDGSNFTLKIRSTKLEDSAMYFCASSPGGVGYTFGSGTRLTVV.

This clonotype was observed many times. The CDR3 reads CASSEASGSHNEQFF. The DNA of the CDR3 is TGTGCCAGCAGTGAGGCTAGCGGGAGCCACAATGAGCAGTTCTTC. The chain joins TRBV25-1 to TRBJ2-1, with 10 nucleotides matching TRBD2. The V gene's germline CDR1 is MGHDK and CDR2 SYGVNS. The CDR3 extends over 15 amino acids. The ends lost 3 bases at V and 5 bases at J; junction bases unmatched: 4.

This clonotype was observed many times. The CDR3 loop reads CAWDRGDYGYTF. In nucleotides, the CDR3 is TGTGCCTGGGACAGGGGAGACTATGGCTACACCTTC. The chain carries TRBV30 and TRBJ1-2; 8 bases align to TRBD1. The CDR3 has 12 amino acids. V shed 5 bases and J 3 bases; nucleotides not matched to a gene: 2. The germline V gene has CDR1 GTSNPN and CDR2 SVGIG (reference sequence).

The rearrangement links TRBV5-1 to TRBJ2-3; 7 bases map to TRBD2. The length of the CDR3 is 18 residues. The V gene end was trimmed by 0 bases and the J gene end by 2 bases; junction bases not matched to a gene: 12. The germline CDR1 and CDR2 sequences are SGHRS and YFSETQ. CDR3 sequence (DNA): TGCGCCAGCAGCTTGGTACTTCTAGGCGGGGGAATCACAGATACGCAGTATTTT. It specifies CASSLVLLGGGITDTQYF.

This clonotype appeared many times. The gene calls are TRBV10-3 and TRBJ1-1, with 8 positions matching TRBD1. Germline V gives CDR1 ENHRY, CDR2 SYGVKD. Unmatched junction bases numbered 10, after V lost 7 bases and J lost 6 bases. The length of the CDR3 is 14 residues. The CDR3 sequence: CAIKLQGEVAEAFF. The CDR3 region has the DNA TGTGCCATCAAATTACAGGGGGAAGTGGCTGAAGCTTTCTTT.

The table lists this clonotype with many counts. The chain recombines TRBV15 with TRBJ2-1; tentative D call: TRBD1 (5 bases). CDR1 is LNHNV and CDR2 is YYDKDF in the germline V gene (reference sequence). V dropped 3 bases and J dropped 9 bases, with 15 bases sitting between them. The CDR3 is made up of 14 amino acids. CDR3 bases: TGTGCCACCAGCAGTGGGGCGGTCTCTAGTGAGCAGTTCTTC. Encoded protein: CATSSGAVSSEQFF.

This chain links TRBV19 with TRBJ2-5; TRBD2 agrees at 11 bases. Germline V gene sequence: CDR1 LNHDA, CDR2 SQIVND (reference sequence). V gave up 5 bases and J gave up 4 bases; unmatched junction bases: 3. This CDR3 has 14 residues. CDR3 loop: CASSPGTSGETQYF. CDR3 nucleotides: TGTGCCAGTAGTCCTGGGACTAGCGGAGAGACCCAGTACTTC.

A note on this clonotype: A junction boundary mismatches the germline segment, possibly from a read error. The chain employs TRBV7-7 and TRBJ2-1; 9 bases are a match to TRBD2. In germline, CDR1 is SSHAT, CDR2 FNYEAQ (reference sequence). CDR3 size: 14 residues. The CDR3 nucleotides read TGTGCTAGCAGCTTGCGGGAGGGTTACAATGAGCAGTTCTTC. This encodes CASSLREGYNEQFF.

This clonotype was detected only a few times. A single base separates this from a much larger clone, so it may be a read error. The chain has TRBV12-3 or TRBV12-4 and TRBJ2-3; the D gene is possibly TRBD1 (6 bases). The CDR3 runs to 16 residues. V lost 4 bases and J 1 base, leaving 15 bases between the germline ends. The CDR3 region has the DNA TGTGCCAGCAGTTGGGACACCCTAGGGGGCACAGATACGCAGTATTTT. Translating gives CASSWDTLGGTDTQYF.

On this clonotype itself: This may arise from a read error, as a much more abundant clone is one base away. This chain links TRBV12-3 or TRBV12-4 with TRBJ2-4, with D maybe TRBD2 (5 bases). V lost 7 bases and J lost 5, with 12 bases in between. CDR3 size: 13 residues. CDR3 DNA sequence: TGTGCCAGCAACCCTGGACTGGAAAACATTCAGTACTTC. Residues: CASNPGLENIQYF.

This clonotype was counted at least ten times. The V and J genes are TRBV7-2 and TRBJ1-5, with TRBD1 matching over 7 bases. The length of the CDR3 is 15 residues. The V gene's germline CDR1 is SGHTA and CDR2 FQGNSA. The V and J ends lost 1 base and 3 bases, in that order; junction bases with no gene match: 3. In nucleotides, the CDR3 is TGTGCCAGCAGCTTAGTGACAGGGTACAATCAGCCCCAGCATTTT. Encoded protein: CASSLVTGYNQPQHF.

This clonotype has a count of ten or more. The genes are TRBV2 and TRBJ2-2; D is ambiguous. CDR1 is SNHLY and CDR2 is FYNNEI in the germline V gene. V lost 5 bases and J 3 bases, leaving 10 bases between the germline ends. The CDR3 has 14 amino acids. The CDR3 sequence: CASSQVTYTGELFF. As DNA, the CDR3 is TGTGCCAGCAGTCAAGTAACCTACACCGGGGAGCTGTTTTTT.

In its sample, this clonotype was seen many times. The CDR3 DNA reads as TGTGCCAGCAGTGATAGTCCTGAAGCTTTCTTT. Protein: CASSDSPEAFF. The chain is built from TRBV2 and TRBJ1-1; D unresolved. This CDR3 has 11 amino acids. The germline V gene has CDR1 SNHLY and CDR2 FYNNEI. Trimming took off 3 bases at V and 6 bases at J, with 5 bases between the two ends.

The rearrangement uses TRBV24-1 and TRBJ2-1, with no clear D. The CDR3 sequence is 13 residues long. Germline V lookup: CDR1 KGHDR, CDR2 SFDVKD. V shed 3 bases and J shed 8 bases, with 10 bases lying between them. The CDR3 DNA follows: TGTGCCACCAGTGATGGGCCCCGCGATGAGCAGTTCTTC. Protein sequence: CATSDGPRDEQFF.

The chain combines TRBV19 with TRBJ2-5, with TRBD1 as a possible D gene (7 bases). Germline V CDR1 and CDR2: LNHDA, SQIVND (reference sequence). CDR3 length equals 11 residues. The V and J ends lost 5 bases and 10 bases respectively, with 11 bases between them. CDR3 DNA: TGTGCCAGTAGTTCCCAGGGGGGCCAGTACTTC. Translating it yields CASSSQGGQYF.

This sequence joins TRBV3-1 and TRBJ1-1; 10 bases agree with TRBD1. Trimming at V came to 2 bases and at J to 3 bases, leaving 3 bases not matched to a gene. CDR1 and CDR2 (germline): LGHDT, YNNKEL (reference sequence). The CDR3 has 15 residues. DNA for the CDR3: TGTGCCAGCAGCCAATGGGACAGGGGTGACACTGAAGCTTTCTTT. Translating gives CASSQWDRGDTEAFF.

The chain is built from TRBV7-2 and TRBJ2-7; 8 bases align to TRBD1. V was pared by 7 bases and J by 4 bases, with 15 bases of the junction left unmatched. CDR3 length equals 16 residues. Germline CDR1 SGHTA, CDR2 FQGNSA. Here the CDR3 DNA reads TGTGCCAGCACTCTAGGAGGGGCAGGGGGCGTATACGAGCAGTACTTC. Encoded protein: CASTLGGAGGVYEQYF. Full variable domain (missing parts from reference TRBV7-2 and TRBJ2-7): GAGVSQSPSNKVTEKGKDVELRCDPISGHTALYWYRQSLGQGLEFLIYFQGNSAPDKSGLPSDRFSAERTGGSVSTLTIQRTQQEDSAVYLCASTLGGAGGVYEQYFGPGTRLTVT.

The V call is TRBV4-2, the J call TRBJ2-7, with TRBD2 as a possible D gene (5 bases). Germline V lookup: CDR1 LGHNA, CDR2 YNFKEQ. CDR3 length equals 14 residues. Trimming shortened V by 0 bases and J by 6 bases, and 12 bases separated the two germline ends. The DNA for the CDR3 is TGTGCCAGCAGCCAAGATCGAGCGGTACCCGAGCAGTACTTC. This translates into CASSQDRAVPEQYF.

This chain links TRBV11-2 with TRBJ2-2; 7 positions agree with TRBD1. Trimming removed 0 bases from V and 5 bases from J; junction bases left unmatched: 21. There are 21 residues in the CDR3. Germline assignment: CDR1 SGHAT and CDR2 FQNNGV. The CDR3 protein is CASSLDLMLPGQETRTGELFF. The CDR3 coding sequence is TGTGCCAGCAGCTTAGATCTAATGCTCCCCGGACAGGAGACCCGAACCGGGGAGCTGTTTTTT.

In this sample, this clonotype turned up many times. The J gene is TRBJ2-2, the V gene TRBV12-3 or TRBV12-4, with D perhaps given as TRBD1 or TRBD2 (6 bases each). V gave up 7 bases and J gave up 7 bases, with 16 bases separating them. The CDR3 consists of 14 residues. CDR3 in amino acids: CASTGAGSIGELFF. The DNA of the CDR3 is TGTGCCAGCACAGGGGCGGGGAGCATCGGGGAGCTGTTTTTT.